This T cell receptor (beta chain) was captured by sequencing in a study of shared clonotypes between healthy human individuals. About the study: The study enrolled two women and three men aged 18 to 49. Donors had three CD4 naive, three CD4 memory, two CD8 naive and one CD8 memory plate apiece.

The data were produced by immunoSEQ multiplex PCR, yet TCRdb's version contains in-frame clones alone and is incomplete. Of about 2,100,000 clones listed, 93% were seen once; the top ten hold about 1.8%. Terminally differentiated effector memory CD45RA+ cells were excluded by CCR7 positive selection of CD45RO-negative cells. Everyone who donated was a Caucasian adult who lived in Nashville, Tennessee. The ends lost 7 bases at V and 4 bases at J; junction bases unmatched: 10. Germline-derived CDR1 and CDR2 are MDHEN and SYDVKM. The CDR3 loop spans 14 amino acids. The rearrangement joins TRBV28 to TRBJ2-7; 7 positions match TRBD2. Source material: naive CD8+ T cells from PBMCs. The clonotype comes from a man aged 18-30 years in good health. Some clones in this sample may be carry-over from other donors' samples. CDR3 sequence (DNA): TGTGCCAGCACCCTCAGCGGGGAAAGTTACGAGCAGTACTTC. Its protein product is CASTLSGESYEQYF.